Reported below is one T cell receptor (beta chain). Original processing notes: Amplification with reference gene primers provided the estimates of nucleated cell counts. Profiled with immunoSEQ multiplex PCR; TCRdb holds only in-frame clones, not every one. V, J and clone size are taken as reported in that table, and D and trimming were inferred from the DNA itself. The repertoire has 150,000 to 200,000 clones, more than 85% of them found once; the top ten carry approximately 0.5%. The sample comes from a study of blood T cell repertoires in COVID-19. Study overall: Researchers got acute and convalescent COVID-19 samples from the United States, Italy and Spain. Nucleic acid was either cDNA or gDNA, and it came from T cells, B-cell-depleted T cells, or PBMCs.

The V gene lost 4 bases and the J gene lost 6 bases, with 13 bases spanning the gap. This CDR3 region has 13 residues. Germline V lookup: CDR1 KGHSY, CDR2 FQNENV. The source is a man aged 50 to 60 with acute or convalescent COVID-19. The sample consisted of peripheral blood. The J gene is TRBJ2-7, the V gene TRBV16, with TRBD1 as a possible D gene (5 bases). CDR3 sequence: CASSRQQGSEQYF. The CDR3 coding sequence is TGTGCCAGCAGCCGACAGCAGGGTTCCGAGCAGTACTTC.